This T cell receptor beta chain was sequenced in a study of blood T cell repertoires in COVID-19. Study at large: Acute-phase and convalescent COVID-19 samples originated in the United States, Italy and Spain. The cDNA or gDNA used as material had been derived from T cells, B-cell-depleted T cells, or PBMCs.

Only in-frame clones appear in the TCRdb table, and some are missing; sequencing was by immunoSEQ multiplex PCR. The table has a few hundred thousand clones, roughly 85% seen once; the top ten hold roughly 7.8%. This clone has only a few counts. The germline V gene encodes CDR1 GTSNPN and CDR2 SVGIG (reference sequence). The CDR3 covers 14 residues. Deletions cut 1 base from V and 4 bases from J, with 12 bases between. The specimen was peripheral blood. The chain combines TRBV30 with TRBJ2-3, with D perhaps TRBD1 (6 bases). The clonotype comes from a human donor in a cohort sampled during active COVID-19. The CDR3 sequence is CAWSETGPPDTQYF. For the CDR3, the DNA is TGTGCCTGGAGTGAGACAGGCCCCCCAGATACGCAGTATTTT.